The 11 T cell receptor beta chains below were found in one sample sequenced in a study of OX40 agonist ivuxolimab in advanced cancers. TCRdb keeps only in-frame clones here, not all; method: immunoSEQ multiplex PCR. The sample lists some 89,000 clones; around 80% were seen once. The source was CD4+ or CD8+ T cells sorted from blood, collected in a trial of the OX40 agonist ivuxolimab. These receptors all stem from an adult with an advanced solid tumor such as melanoma, head and neck, liver or kidney cancer.

This chain connects TRBV6-6 to TRBJ1-1; weak D call: TRBD1 (5 bases). CDR3 length: 13 residues. Looked up from germline, CDR1 is MNHNY and CDR2 is SVGAGI (reference sequence). The germline V and J ends were trimmed by 7 bases and 4 bases, with 13 bases remaining between them. In nucleotides, the CDR3 is TGTGCCAGCAATAGGGACCTGGGCACTGAAGCTTTCTTT. It translates to CASNRDLGTEAFF.

The CDR3 sequence: CASSMDRGYEDGYTF. In DNA, the CDR3 is TGTGCCAGTAGTATGGACAGGGGGTACGAGGATGGCTACACCTTC. The chain employs TRBV19 and TRBJ1-2; 10 nucleotides agree with TRBD1. V shed 3 bases and J 6 bases; nucleotides not matched to a gene: 7. From germline, CDR1 is LNHDA and CDR2 SQIVND (reference sequence). The CDR3 runs to 15 residues.

The chain employs TRBV5-6 and TRBJ2-2, with TRBD1 matching 9 bases. The CDR3 contains 15 residues. CDR1 is SGHDT, CDR2 YYEEEE, per germline. Unmatched junction bases numbered 4, after V lost 4 bases and J lost 3 bases. The CDR3 reads CASSPGTGYTGELFF. The CDR3 DNA reads as TGTGCCAGCAGCCCCGGGACAGGGTACACCGGGGAGCTGTTTTTT.

Notes on this clone: At one end, the junction sequence differs from germline, possibly due to a read error. The gene calls are TRBV5-6 and TRBJ2-1, with D possibly called TRBD1 or TRBD2 (7 bases each). Germline assignment: CDR1 SGHDT and CDR2 YYEEEE. This CDR3 has 15 residues. CDR3 amino acids: CASRLGQRDYNEQFF. The CDR3 DNA is TGTGCCAGCAGATTGGGACAGCGGGACTACAATGAGCAGTTCTTC.

This clone occurred a few times. V gene TRBV4-1 combines with J gene TRBJ2-7; D possibly matches TRBD1 or TRBD2 (6 bases each). Germline-derived CDR1 and CDR2 are MGHRA and YSYEKL. There are 16 residues in the CDR3. Between the trimmed V and J ends, which lost 1 base and 2 bases, there was a span of 15 bases. The CDR3 DNA is TGCGCCAGCAGCCAAGTGGGGGGCTCCCAGGCCTACGAGCAGTACTTC. It specifies CASSQVGGSQAYEQYF.

The chain employs TRBV5-1 and TRBJ2-5; D unclear. The CDR3 loop spans 12 amino acids. V gave up 1 base and J gave up 5 bases, with 6 bases separating them. Germline V lookup: CDR1 SGHRS, CDR2 YFSETQ. The CDR3 region is CASSLMGETQYF. DNA for the CDR3: TGCGCCAGCAGCTTGATGGGGGAGACCCAGTACTTC.

The sample holds one count of this clone. J is TRBJ1-6 and V is TRBV28; D remains unclear. Trimming took off 4 bases at V and 10 bases at J, with 17 bases between the two ends. The CDR3 loop spans 15 amino acids. CDR1 is MDHEN and CDR2 is SYDVKM in the germline V gene. The CDR3 region has the DNA TGTGCCAGCAGTTCCAGAGAGTCCTTGTTCTCACCCCTCCACTTT. The encoded protein is CASSSRESLFSPLHF.

CDR3 in DNA: TGCAGCGTTGGCCGGAGCTCCTACAATGAGCAGTTCTTC. Amino acids: CSVGRSSYNEQFF. The gene calls are TRBV29-1 and TRBJ2-1; no firm D call. This CDR3 contains 13 residues. Trimming left V 4 bases short and J 0 bases short, with 7 bases between. Germline V gives CDR1 SQVTM, CDR2 ANQGSEA.

The genes are TRBV7-9 and TRBJ1-3, with a weak D call TRBD1 (6 bases). This CDR3 comprises 17 residues. In germline, CDR1 is SEHNR, CDR2 FQNEAQ (reference sequence). The V end was cut by 2 bases, the J end by 6 bases, with 20 bases between. The CDR3 reads CASSLHFRAGVANTIYF. The CDR3 bases are TGTGCCAGCAGCTTACATTTTCGGGCAGGGGTGGCAAACACCATATATTTT.

Only one count was recorded for this clone. The chain combines TRBV7-5 with TRBJ1-2; TRBD1, as called in the table, went unchecked against the DNA. TRBV7-5 is a documented pseudogene. CDR3 size: 15 residues. The CDR3 coding sequence is TGTGCCAGAAGCTCGAACCCGGACAGGGACCATGGCTACACCTTC. Its protein product is CARSSNPDRDHGYTF.

The V gene is TRBV6-6, the J gene TRBJ2-3; tentatively, D is TRBD2 (5 bases). CDR1 and CDR2 from the germline V gene are MNHNY and SVGAGI (reference sequence). Trimming shortened V by 4 bases and J by 6 bases, and 14 bases separated the two germline ends. The CDR3 has 14 residues. The CDR3 sequence: CASSSEQTMDTQYF. The CDR3, as DNA: TGTGCCAGCAGTTCGGAACAGACTATGGATACGCAGTATTTT.